The T cell receptor beta chain described here comes from a study of control samples from healthy donors and cancer patients. The table came from immunoSEQ multiplex PCR; TCRdb's copy has only in-frame clones and leaves some out. The sample consists of around 70,000 clones, over 90% of them appearing once. In its sample, this clone was seen a few times. Trimming took 2 bases from V and 7 from J; bases not matched to a gene: 5. This CDR3 has 14 residues. Germline V CDR1 and CDR2: SGHRS, YFSETQ. This chain connects TRBV5-1 to TRBJ1-2; the match to TRBD1 covers 10 bases. What was sequenced was blood. The clonotype was recovered from a woman under 40 in good health. The CDR3 nucleotides are TGCGCCAGCAGCTTCCGACAGGGGGCGGTTGGCTACACCTTC. The encoded protein is CASSFRQGAVGYTF.